This T cell receptor (beta chain) is drawn from a study of early T cells in non-severe SARS-CoV-2 infection. At the level of the study: Unpaired chains resulted from sequencing bulk RNA of unsorted whole blood.

Attached unique molecular identifiers marked individual cDNA molecules. TCRdb reprocessed the 5' RACE reads via MiXCR and lists one record per CDR3 protein. The sample has about 34,000 distinct CDR3 sequences, roughly 5.7% seen once. Only a few counts were recorded for this clonotype. The CDR3 has 15 amino acids. V was shortened by 3 bases and J by 3 bases, with 12 bases between the two germline ends. CDR1 is SEHNR, CDR2 FQNEAQ, per germline (reference sequence). The chain links TRBV7-9 to TRBJ2-1, with D maybe TRBD2 (5 bases). The material sequenced was whole blood. The sequence was obtained from an adult who was a healthcare worker with PCR-confirmed SARS-CoV-2 infection or an uninfected control (not recorded which). CDR3 DNA sequence: TGTGCCAGCAGCTTCCGGCTAGCCCTCTACAATGAGCAGTTCTTC. It is translated as CASSFRLALYNEQFF.